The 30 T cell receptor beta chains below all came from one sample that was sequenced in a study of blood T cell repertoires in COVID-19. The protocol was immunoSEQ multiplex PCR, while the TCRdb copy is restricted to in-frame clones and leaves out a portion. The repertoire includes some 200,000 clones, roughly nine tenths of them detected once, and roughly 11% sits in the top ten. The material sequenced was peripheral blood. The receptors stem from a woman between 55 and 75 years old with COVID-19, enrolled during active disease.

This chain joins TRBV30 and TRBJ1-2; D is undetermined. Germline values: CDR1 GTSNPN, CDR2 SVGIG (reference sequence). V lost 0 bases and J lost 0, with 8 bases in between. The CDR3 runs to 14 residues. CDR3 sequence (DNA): TGTGCCTGGAGTGTAGAGGGCACTAACTATGGCTACACCTTC. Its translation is CAWSVEGTNYGYTF.

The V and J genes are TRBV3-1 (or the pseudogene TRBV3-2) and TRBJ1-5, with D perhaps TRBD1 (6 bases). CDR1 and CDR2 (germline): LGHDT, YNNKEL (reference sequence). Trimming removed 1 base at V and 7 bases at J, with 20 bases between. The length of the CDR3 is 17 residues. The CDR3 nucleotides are TGTGCCAGCAGCCAAGGCGCGGGGGCGCTGAGGGAACAGCCCCAGCATTTT. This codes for CASSQGAGALREQPQHF.

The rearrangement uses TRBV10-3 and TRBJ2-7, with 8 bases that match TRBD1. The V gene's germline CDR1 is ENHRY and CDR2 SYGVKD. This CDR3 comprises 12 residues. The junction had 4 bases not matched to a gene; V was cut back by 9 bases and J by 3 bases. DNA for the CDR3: TGTGCCATGGGACAGGTTAACTACGAGCAGTACTTC. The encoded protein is CAMGQVNYEQYF.

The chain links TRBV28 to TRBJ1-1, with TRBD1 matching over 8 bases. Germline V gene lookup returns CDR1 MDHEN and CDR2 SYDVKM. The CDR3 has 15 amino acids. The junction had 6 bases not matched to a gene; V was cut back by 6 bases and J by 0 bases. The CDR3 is CASSKRTGMNTEAFF. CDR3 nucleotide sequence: TGTGCCAGCAGCAAGCGGACAGGGATGAACACTGAAGCTTTCTTT.

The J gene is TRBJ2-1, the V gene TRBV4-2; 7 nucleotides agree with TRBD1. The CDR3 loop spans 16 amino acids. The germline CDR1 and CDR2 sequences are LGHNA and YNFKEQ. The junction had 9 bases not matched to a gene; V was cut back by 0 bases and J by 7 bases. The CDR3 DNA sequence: TGTGCCAGCAGCCAAGAGAAGGGGGCGCAGGGGAATGAGCAGTTCTTC. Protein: CASSQEKGAQGNEQFF.

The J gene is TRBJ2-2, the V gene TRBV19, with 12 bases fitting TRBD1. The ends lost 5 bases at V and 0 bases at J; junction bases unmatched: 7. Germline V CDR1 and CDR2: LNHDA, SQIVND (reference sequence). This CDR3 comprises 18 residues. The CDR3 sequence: CASSVSGTGGANTGELFF. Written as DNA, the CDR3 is TGTGCCAGTAGTGTCTCCGGGACAGGGGGCGCGAACACCGGGGAGCTGTTTTTT.

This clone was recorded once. Written as DNA, the CDR3 is TGTGCCAGCAGCCGAGGGCCATCAAACTATGGCTACACCTTC. It specifies CASSRGPSNYGYTF. The genes are TRBV5-6 and TRBJ1-2; D remains unclear. CDR3 length: 14 residues. V was cut by 4 bases and J by 2 bases, with 12 bases left in between. Looked up from germline, CDR1 is SGHDT and CDR2 is YYEEEE. Supplemented by reference TRBV5-6 and TRBJ1-2, the full variable domain reads DAGVTQSPTHLIKTRGQQVTLRCSPKSGHDTVSWYQQALGQGPQFIFQYYEEEERQRGNFPDRFSGHQFPNYSSELNVNALLLGDSALYLCASSRGPSNYGYTFGSGTRLTVV.

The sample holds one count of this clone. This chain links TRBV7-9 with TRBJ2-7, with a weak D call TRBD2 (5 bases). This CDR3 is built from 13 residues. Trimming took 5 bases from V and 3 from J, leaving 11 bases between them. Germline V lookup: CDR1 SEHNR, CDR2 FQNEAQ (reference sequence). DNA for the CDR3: TGTGCCAGCAGCGTAGGACTGATCTACGAGCAGTACTTC. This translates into CASSVGLIYEQYF.

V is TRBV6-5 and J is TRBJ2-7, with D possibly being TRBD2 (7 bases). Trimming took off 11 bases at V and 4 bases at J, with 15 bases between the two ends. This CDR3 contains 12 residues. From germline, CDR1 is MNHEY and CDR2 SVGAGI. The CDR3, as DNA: TGTGCCGGGGGGGCAGGAGGTTACGAGCAGTACTTC. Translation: CAGGAGGYEQYF.

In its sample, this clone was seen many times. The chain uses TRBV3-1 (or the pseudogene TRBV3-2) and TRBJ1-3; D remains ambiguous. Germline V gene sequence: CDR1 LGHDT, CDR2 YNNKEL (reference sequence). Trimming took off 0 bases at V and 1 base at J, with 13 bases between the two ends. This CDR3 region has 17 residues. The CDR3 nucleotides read TGTGCCAGCAGCCAAGATCGCGTAGTCCAATCTGGAAACACCATATATTTT. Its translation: CASSQDRVVQSGNTIYF.

The CDR3 sequence: CASAGTGNQPQHF. The DNA for the CDR3 is TGTGCCAGCGCCGGGACAGGGAATCAGCCCCAGCATTTT. This sequence joins TRBV25-1 and TRBJ1-5; 9 positions agree with TRBD1. The CDR3 is 13 amino acids. CDR1 and CDR2 (germline): MGHDK, SYGVNS. J gave up 4 bases and V 8 bases, and 3 bases lay outside the gene matches.

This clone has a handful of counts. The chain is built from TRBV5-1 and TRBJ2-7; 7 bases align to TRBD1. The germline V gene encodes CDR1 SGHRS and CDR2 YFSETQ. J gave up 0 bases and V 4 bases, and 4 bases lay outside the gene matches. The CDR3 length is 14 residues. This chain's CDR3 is CASSPTGSSYEQYF. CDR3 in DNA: TGCGCCAGCAGCCCGACAGGGTCCTCCTACGAGCAGTACTTC.

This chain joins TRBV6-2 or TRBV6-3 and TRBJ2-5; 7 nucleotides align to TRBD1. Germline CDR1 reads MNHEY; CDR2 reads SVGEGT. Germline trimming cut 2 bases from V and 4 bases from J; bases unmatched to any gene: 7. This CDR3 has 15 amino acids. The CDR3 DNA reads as TGTGCCAGCAGTTACGAGGGGACAGCGAGAGAGACCCAGTACTTC. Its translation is CASSYEGTARETQYF.

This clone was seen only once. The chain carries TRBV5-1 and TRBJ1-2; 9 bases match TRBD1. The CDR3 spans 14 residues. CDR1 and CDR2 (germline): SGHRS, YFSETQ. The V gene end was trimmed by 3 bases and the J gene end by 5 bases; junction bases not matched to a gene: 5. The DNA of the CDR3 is TGCGCCAGCAGCTGGACAGGGGTTGCGTATGGCTACACCTTC. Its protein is CASSWTGVAYGYTF.

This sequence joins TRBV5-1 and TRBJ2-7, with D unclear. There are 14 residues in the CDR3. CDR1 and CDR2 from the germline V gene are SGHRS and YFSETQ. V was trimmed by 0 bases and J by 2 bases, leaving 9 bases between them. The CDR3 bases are TGCGCCAGCAGCTTGGGCAGGTCCACCTACGAGCAGTACTTC. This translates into CASSLGRSTYEQYF.

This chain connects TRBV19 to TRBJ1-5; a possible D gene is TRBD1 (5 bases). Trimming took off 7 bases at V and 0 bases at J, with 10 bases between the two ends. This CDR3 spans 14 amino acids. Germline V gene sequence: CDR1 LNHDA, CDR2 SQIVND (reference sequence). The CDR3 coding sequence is TGTGCCAGTACCCGGGACTTTAGCAATCAGCCCCAGCATTTT. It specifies CASTRDFSNQPQHF.

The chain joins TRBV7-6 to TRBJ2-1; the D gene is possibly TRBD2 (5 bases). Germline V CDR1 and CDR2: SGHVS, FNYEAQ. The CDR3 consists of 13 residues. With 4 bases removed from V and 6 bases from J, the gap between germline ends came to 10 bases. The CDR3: CASSSSSLNEQFF. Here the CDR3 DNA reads TGTGCCAGCAGCTCTTCTAGCCTCAATGAGCAGTTCTTC.

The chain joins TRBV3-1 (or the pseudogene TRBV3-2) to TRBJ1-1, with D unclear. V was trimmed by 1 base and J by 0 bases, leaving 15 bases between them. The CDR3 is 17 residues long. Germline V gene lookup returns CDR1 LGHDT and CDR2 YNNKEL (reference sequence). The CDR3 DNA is TGTGCCAGCAGCCAAGGTCTTTACCCAGGAATGAACACTGAAGCTTTCTTT. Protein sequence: CASSQGLYPGMNTEAFF.

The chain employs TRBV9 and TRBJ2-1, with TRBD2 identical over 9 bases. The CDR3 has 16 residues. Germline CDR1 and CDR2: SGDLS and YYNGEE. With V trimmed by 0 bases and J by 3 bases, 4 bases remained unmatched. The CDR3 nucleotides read TGTGCCAGCAGCGTAGAGAGACTAGCGGACTACAATGAGCAGTTCTTC. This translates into CASSVERLADYNEQFF.

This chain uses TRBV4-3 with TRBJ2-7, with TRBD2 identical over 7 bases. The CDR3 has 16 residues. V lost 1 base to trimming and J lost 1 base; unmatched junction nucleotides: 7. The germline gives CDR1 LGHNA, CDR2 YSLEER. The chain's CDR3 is CASSQGASAGSYEQYF. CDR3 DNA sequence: TGCGCCAGCAGCCAAGGGGCCTCAGCGGGATCCTACGAGCAGTACTTC.

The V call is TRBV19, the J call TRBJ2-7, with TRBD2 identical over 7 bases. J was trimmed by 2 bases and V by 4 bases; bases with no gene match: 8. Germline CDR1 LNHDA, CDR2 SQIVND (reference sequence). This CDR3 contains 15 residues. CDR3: CASSTLRAGAYEQYF. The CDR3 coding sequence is TGTGCCAGTAGTACCCTGCGTGCGGGGGCCTACGAGCAGTACTTC.

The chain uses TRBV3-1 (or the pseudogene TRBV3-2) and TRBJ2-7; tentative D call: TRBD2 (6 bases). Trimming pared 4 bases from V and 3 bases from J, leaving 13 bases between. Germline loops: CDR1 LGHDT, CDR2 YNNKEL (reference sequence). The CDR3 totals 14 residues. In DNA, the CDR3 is TGTGCCAGCAGCCCGTCCGGGACTTTCTACGAGCAGTACTTC. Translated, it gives CASSPSGTFYEQYF.

In nucleotides, the CDR3 is TGTGCCAGCAGCGTAGACCCACGCGCTCAGCCCCAGCATTTT. Amino acid sequence: CASSVDPRAQPQHF. The J gene is TRBJ1-5, the V gene TRBV9; the D is unclear. Germline values: CDR1 SGDLS, CDR2 YYNGEE. The CDR3 is 14 residues long. V was trimmed by 0 bases and J by 6 bases, leaving 10 bases between them.

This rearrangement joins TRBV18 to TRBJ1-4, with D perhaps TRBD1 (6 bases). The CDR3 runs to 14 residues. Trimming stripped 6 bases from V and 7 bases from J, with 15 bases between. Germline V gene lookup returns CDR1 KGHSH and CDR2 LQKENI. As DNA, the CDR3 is TGTGCCAGCTCCCGCGACCAGGGGCGTGAAAAACTGTTTTTT. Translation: CASSRDQGREKLFF. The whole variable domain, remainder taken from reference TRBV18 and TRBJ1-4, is NAGVMQNPRHLVRRRGQEARLRCSPMKGHSHVYWYRQLPEEGLKFMVYLQKENIIDESGMPKERFSAEFPKEGPSILRIQQVVRGDSAAYFCASSRDQGREKLFFGSGTQLSVL.

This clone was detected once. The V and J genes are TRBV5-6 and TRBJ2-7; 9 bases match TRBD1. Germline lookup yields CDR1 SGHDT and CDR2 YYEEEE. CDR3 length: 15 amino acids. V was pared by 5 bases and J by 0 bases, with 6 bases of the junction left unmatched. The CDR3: CASSAGTGSSYEQYF. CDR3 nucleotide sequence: TGTGCCAGCAGTGCCGGGACAGGGAGCTCCTACGAGCAGTACTTC.

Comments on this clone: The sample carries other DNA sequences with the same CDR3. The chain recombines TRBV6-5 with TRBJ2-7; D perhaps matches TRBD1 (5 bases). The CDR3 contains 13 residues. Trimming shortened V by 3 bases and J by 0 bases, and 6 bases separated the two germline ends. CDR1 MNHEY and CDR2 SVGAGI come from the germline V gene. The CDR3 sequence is CASSYTGSYEQYF. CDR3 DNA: TGTGCCAGCAGTTATACAGGCTCCTACGAGCAGTACTTC.

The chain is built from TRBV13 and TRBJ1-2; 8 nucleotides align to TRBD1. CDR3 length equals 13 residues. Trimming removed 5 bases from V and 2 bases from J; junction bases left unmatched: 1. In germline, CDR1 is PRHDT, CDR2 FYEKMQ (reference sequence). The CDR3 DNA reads TGTGCCAGCAGCCGACAGGGGAACTATGGCTACACCTTC. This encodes CASSRQGNYGYTF.

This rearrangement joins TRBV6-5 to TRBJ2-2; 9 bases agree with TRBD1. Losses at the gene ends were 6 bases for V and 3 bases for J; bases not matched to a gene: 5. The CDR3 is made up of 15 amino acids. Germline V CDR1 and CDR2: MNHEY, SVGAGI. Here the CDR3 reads CASSAQGADTGELFF. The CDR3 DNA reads TGTGCCAGCAGCGCACAGGGGGCGGACACCGGGGAGCTGTTTTTT.

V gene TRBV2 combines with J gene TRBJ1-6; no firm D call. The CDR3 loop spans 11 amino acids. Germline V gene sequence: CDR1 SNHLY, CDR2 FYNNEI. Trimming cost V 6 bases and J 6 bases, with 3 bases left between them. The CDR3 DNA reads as TGTGCCAGCAGCGGTAATTCACCCCTCCACTTT. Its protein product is CASSGNSPLHF.

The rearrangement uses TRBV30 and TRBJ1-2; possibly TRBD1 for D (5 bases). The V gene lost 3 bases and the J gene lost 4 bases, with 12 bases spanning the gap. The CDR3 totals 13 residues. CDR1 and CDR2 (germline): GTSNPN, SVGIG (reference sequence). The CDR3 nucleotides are TGTGCCTGGAGGTCAAGGGGACTCTATGGCTACACCTTC. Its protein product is CAWRSRGLYGYTF.